The entry below describes one TCR beta chain. This CDR3 contains 17 residues. This entry belongs to a study of T cell responses to AZD1222 COVID-19 vaccine. Here immunoSEQ multiplex PCR was the method, and the copy in TCRdb shows in-frame clones only, minus some. This table has about 150,000 clones, approximately 90% appearing once. The chain carries TRBV21-1 and TRBJ2-3. TRBV21-1 is an annotated pseudogene. This TCR was recovered from an adult who received the AZD1222 COVID-19 vaccine. The sample consisted of peripheral blood, taken 28 days after the second AZD1222 dose. CDR3 nucleotide sequence: TGTGCCAGCAGCAGGGTGCCCTTCCGTCGTGGCACAGATACGCAGTATTTT. It yields the protein CASSRVPFRRGTDTQYF.